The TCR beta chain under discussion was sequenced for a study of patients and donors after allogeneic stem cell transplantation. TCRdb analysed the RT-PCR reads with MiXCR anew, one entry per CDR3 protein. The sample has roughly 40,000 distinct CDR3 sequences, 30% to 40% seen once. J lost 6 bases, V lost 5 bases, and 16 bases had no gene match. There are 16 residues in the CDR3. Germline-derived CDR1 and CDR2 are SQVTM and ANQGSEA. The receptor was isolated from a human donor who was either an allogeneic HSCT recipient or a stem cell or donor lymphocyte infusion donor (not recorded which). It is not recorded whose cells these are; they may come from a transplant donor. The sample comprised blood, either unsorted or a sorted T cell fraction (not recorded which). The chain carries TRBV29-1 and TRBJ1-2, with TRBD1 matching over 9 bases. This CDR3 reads CSVHGTTGGAKNGYTF. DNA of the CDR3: TGCAGCGTTCATGGGACCACAGGGGGCGCGAAAAATGGCTACACCTTC.